This T cell receptor beta chain was identified in a study of blood T cell repertoires in COVID-19. Across the whole study: Spain, Italy and the United States supplied samples that represented acute and convalescent COVID-19.

Repertoires were generated with immunoSEQ multiplex PCR, while TCRdb's copy carries only in-frame clones and drops some. Found here are 150,000 to 200,000 clones, about 88% of them singletons; the top ten hold roughly 2.9%. The germline V gene has CDR1 SGHVS and CDR2 FQNEAQ. V was clipped by 1 base and J by 6 bases; unmatched bases: 5. This CDR3 has 15 residues. The sample taken for sequencing was peripheral blood. The clonotype originates from a woman aged 25 to 45 with active or convalescent COVID-19. The V call is TRBV7-8, the J call TRBJ2-1; 8 nucleotides agree with TRBD1. CDR3 nucleotide sequence: TGTGCCAGCAGCTTAGACCCGACAGGGGTCAATGAGCAGTTCTTC. It encodes CASSLDPTGVNEQFF.